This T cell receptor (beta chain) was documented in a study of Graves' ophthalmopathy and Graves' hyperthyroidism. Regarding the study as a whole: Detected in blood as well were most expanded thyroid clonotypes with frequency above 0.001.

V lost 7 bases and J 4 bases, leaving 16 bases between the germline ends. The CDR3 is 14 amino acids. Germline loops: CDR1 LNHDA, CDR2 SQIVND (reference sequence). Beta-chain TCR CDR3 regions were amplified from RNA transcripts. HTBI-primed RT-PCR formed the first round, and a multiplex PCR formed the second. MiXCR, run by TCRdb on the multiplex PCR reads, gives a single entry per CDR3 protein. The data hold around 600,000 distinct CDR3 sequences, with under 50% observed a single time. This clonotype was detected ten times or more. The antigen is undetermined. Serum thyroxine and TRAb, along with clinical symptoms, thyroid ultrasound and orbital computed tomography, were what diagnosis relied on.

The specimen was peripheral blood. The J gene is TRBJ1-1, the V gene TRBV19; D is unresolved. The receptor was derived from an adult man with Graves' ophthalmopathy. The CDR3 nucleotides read TGTGCCAGTACCGTTCCCGGCGAGGGCACTGAAGCTTTCTTT. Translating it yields CASTVPGEGTEAFF.